This T cell receptor beta chain was observed in a study of OX40 agonist ivuxolimab in advanced cancers. Study-wide background: Patients received ivuxolimab, an agonistic anti-OX40 (CD134) antibody.

Study-wide results and limits: Dose levels from 0.1 to 3.0 mg/kg saw CD4+ and CD8+ blood T cells expand clonally by week 6.

This clone was observed a single time. Its antigen remains unidentified. Germline assignment: CDR1 KGHSH and CDR2 LQKENI. The CDR3 sequence is 14 residues long. The J segment lost 2 bases and the V segment lost 3 bases, leaving 4 bases of the junction unmatched. Patients with autoimmune history or systemic immunosuppression were excluded. The study sampled blood at baseline, cycle 4 day 1, and cycle 7 day 1. Measured with immunoSEQ multiplex PCR; TCRdb has only the in-frame clones, and not every one. The sample contains 98,000 or so clones, over 75% of which appear only once. V is TRBV18 and J is TRBJ2-7; 7 bases align to TRBD1. This TCR derives from an adult with an advanced solid tumor such as melanoma, head and neck, liver or kidney cancer. This specimen was CD4+ or CD8+ T cells sorted from blood, taken in a trial of the OX40 agonist ivuxolimab. CDR3 nucleotides: TGTGCCAGCTCACCCGGACAGGAGACCTACGAGCAGTACTTC. This sequence encodes CASSPGQETYEQYF.